This record covers a single TCR beta chain. No antigen is known for it. The data were taken from a study of T cells in localized non-small cell lung cancer. The CDR3 sequence is 14 residues long. Germline CDR1 reads MNHGY; CDR2 reads SAAAGT. V lost 5 bases to trimming and J lost 4 bases, with 11 bases between them. Data came from immunoSEQ multiplex PCR; TCRdb stores just in-frame clones and leaves some out. The table lists some 2,500 clones, about 25% of them singletons. Study-level findings and limits: Tumor trailed uninvolved adjacent lung in T cell clonality, which peaked there. Heterogeneity remains possible, as sequencing covered one tumor region only. In adjacent lung, a median about 50 of the top 100 tumor clones were found.

V and J are TRBV6-8 and TRBJ2-2; D is uncertain. Material: normal lung tissue next to the tumor, obtained before any cancer treatment. This receptor was obtained from a man between 40 and 75 years old with stage II squamous cell lung carcinoma. Here the CDR3 reads CASSQAFGTGELFF. The CDR3 region has the DNA TGTGCCAGCAGTCAGGCCTTCGGCACCGGGGAGCTGTTTTTT.